These 19 T cell receptor beta chains originate from one sample sequenced in a study of T cells in Graves' hyperthyroidism and ophthalmopathy. What was amplified from RNA transcripts were TCR beta CDR3 regions. The HTBI primer set drove a first-round RT-PCR of the TCR CDR3. TCRdb analysed the multiplex PCR reads with MiXCR anew, one entry per CDR3 protein. The table has more than 500,000 distinct CDR3 sequences, 13% to 15% seen once. Sequencing was done on a sample of blood. The receptors derive from a woman in her thirties or forties with Graves' hyperthyroidism.

There are many counts of this clonotype. The gene calls are TRBV20-1 and TRBJ2-1; D remains ambiguous. V lost 4 bases, J lost 3 bases, and 10 bases lay in between. This CDR3 spans 13 amino acids. CDR1 is DFQATT and CDR2 is SNEGSKA in the germline V gene (reference sequence). Here the CDR3 DNA reads TGCAGTGCTACGACACAAATCTACAATGAGCAGTTCTTC. The encoded protein is CSATTQIYNEQFF.

The V and J genes are TRBV2 and TRBJ1-1, with 7 bases identical to TRBD1. This CDR3 is 13 amino acids long. The V and J ends lost 4 bases and 4 bases, in that order; junction bases with no gene match: 3. In germline, CDR1 is SNHLY, CDR2 FYNNEI. In DNA, the CDR3 is TGTGCCAGCAGTGGAGGGGGCGTCACTGAAGCTTTCTTT. Residues: CASSGGGVTEAFF.

This clonotype was observed a few times. The chain joins TRBV28 to TRBJ2-7; 7 nucleotides align to TRBD1. The junction had 11 bases not matched to a gene; V was cut back by 8 bases and J by 4 bases. Germline CDR1 MDHEN, CDR2 SYDVKM. There are 14 residues in the CDR3. CDR3 sequence reads: CASEGKDRFYEQYF. The CDR3 DNA is TGTGCCAGCGAGGGTAAGGACAGGTTTTACGAGCAGTACTTC.

In its sample, this clonotype was seen a few times. J is TRBJ2-1 and V is TRBV3-1, with 9 bases aligning to TRBD1. Per the germline V gene, CDR1 is LGHDT and CDR2 is YNNKEL (reference sequence). The CDR3 loop spans 15 amino acids. Trimming cost V 4 bases and J 4 bases; bases outside gene matches: 5. CDR3 DNA sequence: TGTGCCAGCAGCCTACAGGGGGCGGGTTACAATGAGCAGTTCTTC. Translation: CASSLQGAGYNEQFF.

This clonotype has just a few counts. The rearrangement joins TRBV19 to TRBJ1-1; maybe TRBD1 (5 bases). Trimming removed 7 bases at V and 0 bases at J, with 12 bases between. Germline V gene sequence: CDR1 LNHDA, CDR2 SQIVND (reference sequence). The CDR3 contains 14 residues. CDR3 DNA sequence: TGTGCCAGTACCCAGGAGGGGATGAACACTGAAGCTTTCTTT. Its translation: CASTQEGMNTEAFF.

This clonotype has a count of ten or more. The gene calls are TRBV28 and TRBJ2-6; a weak D match, TRBD1 (5 bases). The CDR3 is 17 residues long. Germline CDR1 and CDR2: MDHEN and SYDVKM. Trimming left V 4 bases short and J 4 bases short, with 17 bases between. CDR3 sequence (DNA): TGTGCCAGCAGTTCTCCTTGGGGCTCAACCGGGGCCAACGTCCTGACTTTC. Residues: CASSSPWGSTGANVLTF.

This clonotype was seen many times. The chain couples TRBV10-3 to TRBJ2-3, with D possibly TRBD1 on 5 matching bases. V lost 0 bases, J lost 0 bases, and 10 bases lay in between. The CDR3 is 16 residues long. Germline loops: CDR1 ENHRY, CDR2 SYGVKD. The CDR3 DNA sequence: TGTGCCATCAGTGAGTCGGTACAGGCTAGCACAGATACGCAGTATTTT. Its translation: CAISESVQASTDTQYF.

The V call is TRBV6-1, the J call TRBJ1-2; D is perhaps TRBD1 (5 bases). The CDR3 consists of 12 residues. Germline lookup yields CDR1 MNHNS and CDR2 SASEGT. Between the trimmed V and J ends, which lost 6 bases and 5 bases, there was a span of 10 bases. The CDR3 loop is CASSFDRYGYTF. CDR3 in DNA: TGTGCCAGCAGCTTCGACAGATATGGCTACACCTTC.

This clonotype was seen many times. The gene calls are TRBV19 and TRBJ2-1, with D possibly matching TRBD1 (6 bases). Deletions cut 6 bases from V and 1 base from J, with 19 bases between. Germline-derived CDR1 and CDR2 are LNHDA and SQIVND (reference sequence). The CDR3 has 17 amino acids. CDR3 DNA: TGTGCCAGTAGGAAAAAATCAGGGGTTACGTCCTACAATGAGCAGTTCTTC. It is translated as CASRKKSGVTSYNEQFF.

Written as DNA, the CDR3 is TGCGCCAGCAGCCAAGCTGGTGTCAGGGGTAGCTACGAGCAGTACTTC. It specifies CASSQAGVRGSYEQYF. The chain couples TRBV4-1 to TRBJ2-7; perhaps TRBD1 as D (6 bases). V lost 1 base and J 3 bases, leaving 16 bases between the germline ends. Germline V gene sequence: CDR1 MGHRA, CDR2 YSYEKL. The CDR3 is 16 amino acids.

This clonotype was counted a few times. V usage is TRBV5-1 and J usage is TRBJ2-7; no reliable D call. Germline CDR1 reads SGHRS; CDR2 reads YFSETQ. The CDR3 runs to 14 residues. Between the trimmed V and J ends, which lost 0 bases and 3 bases, there was a span of 10 bases. DNA for the CDR3: TGCGCCAGCAGCTTGGACTACCAAGACTACGAGCAGTACTTC. Its protein is CASSLDYQDYEQYF.

The V and J genes are TRBV24-1 and TRBJ2-3; the D is unclear. The CDR3 contains 14 residues. V was trimmed by 0 bases and J by 1 base, leaving 4 bases between them. Germline V gene sequence: CDR1 KGHDR, CDR2 SFDVKD. This chain's CDR3 is CATSDLSRTDTQYF. In DNA form, the CDR3 reads TGTGCCACCAGTGATTTGAGCCGCACAGATACGCAGTATTTT.

V usage is TRBV3-1 and J usage is TRBJ2-1; unclear D gene. This CDR3 contains 13 residues. Looked up from germline, CDR1 is LGHDT and CDR2 is YNNKEL (reference sequence). Trimming stripped 1 base from V and 9 bases from J, with 10 bases between. In nucleotides, the CDR3 is TGTGCCAGCAGCCAAGGAGTAGAGGCTGAGCAGTTCTTC. Translated: CASSQGVEAEQFF.

V usage is TRBV28 and J usage is TRBJ1-5, with 7 bases identical to TRBD1. Germline trimming cut 4 bases from V and 5 bases from J; bases unmatched to any gene: 5. The V gene's germline CDR1 is MDHEN and CDR2 SYDVKM. The CDR3 runs 14 residues. The CDR3 nucleotides read TGTGCCAGCAGTTCCCGACAGGGACATCAGCCCCAGCATTTT. As protein: CASSSRQGHQPQHF.

Ten or more counts support this clonotype. V is TRBV6-1 and J is TRBJ1-6, with 10 positions matching TRBD1. Germline V gene lookup returns CDR1 MNHNS and CDR2 SASEGT. With V trimmed by 6 bases and J by 9 bases, 5 bases remained unmatched. The CDR3 spans 14 residues. For the CDR3, the DNA is TGTGCCAGCAGCCCGGGACAGGGGATTTCACCCCTCCACTTT. This translates into CASSPGQGISPLHF.

This clonotype was found many times. The chain is built from TRBV28 and TRBJ2-3; 15 nucleotides agree with TRBD2. The CDR3 has 17 residues. V was clipped by 6 bases and J by 5 bases; unmatched bases: 9. CDR1 and CDR2 (germline): MDHEN, SYDVKM. DNA of the CDR3: TGTGCCAGCAGAGATGGACTAGCGGGAGGGCCTAGAGATACGCAGTATTTT. Residues: CASRDGLAGGPRDTQYF.

Here the CDR3 DNA reads TGCGCCAGCAGCCAAGAGCACCTGGGTACCTACGAGCAGTACTTC. Translation: CASSQEHLGTYEQYF. V is TRBV4-1 and J is TRBJ2-7; no reliable D call. CDR1 and CDR2 from the germline V gene are MGHRA and YSYEKL. The CDR3 loop spans 15 amino acids. Trimming removed 0 bases at V and 2 bases at J, with 11 bases between.

This clonotype was counted ten times or more. The genes are TRBV7-9 and TRBJ2-7; D might be TRBD2 (6 bases). The germline gives CDR1 SEHNR, CDR2 FQNEAQ (reference sequence). V lost 3 bases, J lost 7 bases, and 19 bases lay in between. CDR3 size: 15 residues. The CDR3 region has the DNA TGTGCCAGCAGCTTTTCAGCGGTTCCCCGGGGGGAGCAGTACTTC. This sequence encodes CASSFSAVPRGEQYF.

This clonotype was seen ten or more times. The V and J genes are TRBV3-1 and TRBJ2-7, with D possibly TRBD1 on 5 matching bases. Trimming pared 7 bases from V and 5 bases from J, leaving 18 bases between. The CDR3 consists of 14 residues. Germline assignment: CDR1 LGHDT and CDR2 YNNKEL (reference sequence). The chain's CDR3 is CASNQGLVYDEQYF. The CDR3 DNA follows: TGTGCCAGCAACCAGGGTTTAGTTTACGACGAGCAGTACTTC.